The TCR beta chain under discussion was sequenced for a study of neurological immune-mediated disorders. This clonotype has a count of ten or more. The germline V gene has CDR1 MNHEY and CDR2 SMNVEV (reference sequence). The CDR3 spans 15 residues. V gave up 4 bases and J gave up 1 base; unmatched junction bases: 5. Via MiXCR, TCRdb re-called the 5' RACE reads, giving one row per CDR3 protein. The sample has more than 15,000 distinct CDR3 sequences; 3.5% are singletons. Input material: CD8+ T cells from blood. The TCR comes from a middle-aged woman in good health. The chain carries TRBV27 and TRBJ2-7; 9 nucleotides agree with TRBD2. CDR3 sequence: CASSYSGRSSYEQYF. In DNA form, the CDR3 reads TGTGCCAGCAGTTATAGCGGGAGATCATCCTACGAGCAGTACTTC.